This passage covers 19 T cell receptor beta chains from one sample sequenced in a study of blood T cell repertoires in COVID-19. Sequencing was performed with immunoSEQ multiplex PCR; in TCRdb, only in-frame clones are kept and a portion is missing. The table shows around 230,000 clones, with 88% occurring only once. Sequenced sample: PBMCs or T cells enriched from blood (not recorded which). Receptor source: a woman aged 35 to 49 with acute COVID-19.

This clone appeared a few times. The gene calls are TRBV11-2 and TRBJ2-1; 12 bases map to TRBD2. CDR1 is SGHAT, CDR2 FQNNGV, per germline. After removal of 5 bases from V and 4 bases from J, the junction contained 15 bases not matched to a gene. The CDR3 runs 19 residues. For the CDR3, the DNA is TGTGCCAGCAGCCCCGGGCGGGGACTAGCGGGTGTTTCATACAATGAGCAGTTCTTC. Protein product: CASSPGRGLAGVSYNEQFF.

The chain joins TRBV7-8 to TRBJ2-1; 10 positions agree with TRBD2. Germline V gives CDR1 SGHVS, CDR2 FQNEAQ. This CDR3 contains 17 residues. V shed 0 bases, J shed 0 bases, and the junction held 2 bases outside the gene matches. CDR3 amino acids: CASSLAPSGSSYNEQFF. For the CDR3, the DNA is TGTGCCAGCAGCTTAGCGCCTAGCGGGAGCTCCTACAATGAGCAGTTCTTC.

The chain carries TRBV18 and TRBJ2-5, with D possibly being TRBD1 (6 bases). V was trimmed by 6 bases and J by 2 bases, leaving 16 bases between them. The CDR3 extends over 15 amino acids. The germline CDR1 and CDR2 sequences are KGHSH and LQKENI. The CDR3 DNA follows: TGTGCCAGCTCTCCTGGACAGCATCTTCAAGAGACCCAGTACTTC. It translates to CASSPGQHLQETQYF.

The chain combines TRBV5-6 with TRBJ1-1, with D perhaps matching TRBD1 (5 bases). From germline, CDR1 is SGHDT and CDR2 YYEEEE. The CDR3 contains 13 residues. Trimming cost V 4 bases and J 0 bases, with 7 bases left between them. CDR3 region: CASSQDMNTEAFF. The CDR3 DNA reads TGTGCCAGCAGCCAGGACATGAACACTGAAGCTTTCTTT.

The chain recombines TRBV5-5 with TRBJ1-1; TRBD1 aligns across 7 bases. The CDR3 is made up of 14 amino acids. Germline CDR1 SGHKS, CDR2 YYEKEE (reference sequence). V shed 0 bases, J shed 4 bases, and the junction held 3 bases outside the gene matches. CDR3 in amino acids: CASSLEAGGTEAFF. In nucleotides, the CDR3 is TGTGCCAGCAGCTTGGAGGCAGGGGGCACTGAAGCTTTCTTT.

The chain is built from TRBV10-3 and TRBJ2-3, with 9 bases aligning to TRBD2. This CDR3 is 15 amino acids long. Germline V gene data show CDR1 as ENHRY and CDR2 as SYGVKD. V dropped 3 bases and J dropped 2; count of bases not matched to a gene: 3. The CDR3 region is CAISDLAGSTDTQYF. CDR3 DNA: TGTGCCATCAGTGACCTAGCGGGATCCACAGATACGCAGTATTTT.

The chain is built from TRBV4-3 and TRBJ2-1, with D unresolved. The V end was cut by 0 bases, the J end by 6 bases, with 12 bases between. This CDR3 has 15 amino acids. CDR1 is LGHNA, CDR2 YSLEER, per germline. CDR3 DNA sequence: TGCGCCAGCAGCCAAGACACCTTACTTAGCAATGAGCAGTTCTTC. Its protein product is CASSQDTLLSNEQFF.

The chain couples TRBV4-1 to TRBJ1-4; D possibly corresponds to TRBD1 (6 bases). The CDR3 consists of 17 residues. V lost 3 bases and J lost 8, with 22 bases in between. Per the germline V gene, CDR1 is MGHRA and CDR2 is YSYEKL. DNA for the CDR3: TGCGCCAGCAGCCAGTCACGGGGGGGGGCATTACAGGAAAAACTGTTTTTT. Amino acids: CASSQSRGGALQEKLFF.

The chain carries TRBV6-5 and TRBJ2-7; D is uncertain. CDR3 length: 14 amino acids. Trimming shortened V by 5 bases and J by 0 bases, and 11 bases separated the two germline ends. Germline V gives CDR1 MNHEY, CDR2 SVGAGI. This chain's CDR3 is CASSRTPSSYEQYF. The CDR3 DNA follows: TGTGCCAGCAGTCGAACTCCGAGCTCCTACGAGCAGTACTTC.

CDR3 protein: CASSLWGQGYNEQFF. In DNA form, the CDR3 reads TGCGCCAGCAGCTTGTGGGGACAGGGGTACAATGAGCAGTTCTTC. The chain uses TRBV5-1 and TRBJ2-1, with 10 bases matching TRBD1. The J segment lost 4 bases and the V segment lost 1 base, leaving 2 bases of the junction unmatched. Germline V gene lookup returns CDR1 SGHRS and CDR2 YFSETQ. The CDR3 spans 15 residues.

The DNA of the CDR3 is TGTGCCTGGAGCCCAGGGGATCTCTACGAGCAGTACTTC. This encodes CAWSPGDLYEQYF. This rearrangement joins TRBV30 to TRBJ2-7; D may be TRBD1 (6 bases). Per the germline V gene, CDR1 is GTSNPN and CDR2 is SVGIG (reference sequence). Trimming took off 3 bases at V and 3 bases at J, with 12 bases between the two ends. The CDR3 loop spans 13 amino acids. The variable domain in full, with the rest retrieved from reference TRBV30 and TRBJ2-7, is SQTIHQWPATLVQPVGSPLSLECTVEGTSNPNLYWYRQAAGRGLQLLFYSVGIGQISSEVPQNLSASRPQDRQFILSSKKLLLSDSGFYLCAWSPGDLYEQYFGPGTRLTVT.

The V gene is TRBV6-2 or TRBV6-3, the J gene TRBJ2-5; a possible D gene is TRBD1 (6 bases). The CDR3 length is 13 residues. Trimming removed 6 bases from V and 5 bases from J, with 13 bases in between. Per the germline V gene, CDR1 is MNHEY and CDR2 is SVGEGT. The CDR3 sequence: CASSSGRGETQYF. DNA for the CDR3: TGTGCCAGCAGCTCCGGAAGGGGGGAGACCCAGTACTTC.

As regards this clone: This sample also contains other DNA sequences that code for the same CDR3. The chain uses TRBV11-2 and TRBJ1-2; D uncertain. Germline V gives CDR1 SGHAT, CDR2 FQNNGV. Trimming took off 1 base at V and 4 bases at J, with 7 bases between the two ends. The CDR3 contains 13 residues. CDR3 protein: CASSLAGSYGYTF. The DNA of the CDR3 is TGTGCCAGCAGCTTAGCTGGGAGCTATGGCTACACCTTC.

This clone was counted a few times. This chain uses TRBV5-5 with TRBJ2-7; possibly TRBD2 for D (5 bases). V shed 0 bases and J shed 4 bases, with 11 bases lying between them. CDR3 length equals 14 residues. Germline CDR1 SGHKS, CDR2 YYEKEE (reference sequence). The chain's CDR3 is CASSLGLGLYEQYV. The CDR3 bases are TGTGCCAGCAGCTTGGGCCTAGGACTTTACGAGCAGTACGTC.

The J gene is TRBJ2-5, the V gene TRBV11-2, with D possibly matching TRBD2 (6 bases). Trimming pared 5 bases from V and 7 bases from J, leaving 17 bases between. CDR1 and CDR2 from the germline V gene are SGHAT and FQNNGV. The CDR3 has 14 amino acids. CDR3 sequence reads: CASSPEGRGGTQYF. CDR3 nucleotide sequence: TGTGCCAGCAGCCCCGAGGGGCGGGGAGGGACCCAGTACTTC. The full variable domain, with the rest looked up from reference TRBV11-2 and TRBJ2-5, is EAGVAQSPRYKIIEKRQSVAFWCNPISGHATLYWYQQILGQGPKLLIQFQNNGVVDDSQLPKDRFSAERLKGVDSTLKIQPAKLEDSAVYLCASSPEGRGGTQYFGPGTRLLVL.

There are a few counts of this clone. The rearrangement joins TRBV28 to TRBJ1-1; TRBD1 is a possible D gene (6 bases). The CDR3 covers 12 residues. V was trimmed by 6 bases and J by 8 bases, leaving 13 bases between them. Germline-derived CDR1 and CDR2 are MDHEN and SYDVKM. The CDR3 sequence is CASSPDRFEAFF. CDR3 DNA sequence: TGTGCCAGCAGCCCGGACAGATTCGAAGCTTTCTTT.

Worth noting for this clone: One end of the junction does not line up with germline, which may come from a read error. CDR3 protein: CASSLETRGQGTQYF. The CDR3 region has the DNA TGTGCCAGCAGCTTAGAGACTAGAGGGCAAGGGACCCAGTACTTC. The gene calls are TRBV7-2 and TRBJ2-5, with TRBD2 as a possible D gene (6 bases). In germline, CDR1 is SGHTA, CDR2 FQGNSA. This CDR3 is built from 15 residues.

This chain uses TRBV19 with TRBJ2-1, with 13 bases fitting TRBD2. The CDR3 has 19 residues. J gave up 0 bases and V 6 bases, and 11 bases lay outside the gene matches. Per the germline V gene, CDR1 is LNHDA and CDR2 is SQIVND (reference sequence). CDR3 loop: CASSLRTSGSANSYNEQFF. DNA of the CDR3: TGTGCCAGTAGCCTCAGGACTAGCGGGAGCGCCAACTCCTACAATGAGCAGTTCTTC.

This chain connects TRBV2 to TRBJ1-5; 8 positions agree with TRBD1. This CDR3 has 16 amino acids. V trimming: 3 bases; J trimming: 6 bases; junction bases outside the gene matches: 10. In germline, CDR1 is SNHLY, CDR2 FYNNEI. CDR3 sequence (DNA): TGTGCCAGCAGTGAGGACAGGGTCACCCCTAGTCAGCCCCAGCATTTT. Protein: CASSEDRVTPSQPQHF.